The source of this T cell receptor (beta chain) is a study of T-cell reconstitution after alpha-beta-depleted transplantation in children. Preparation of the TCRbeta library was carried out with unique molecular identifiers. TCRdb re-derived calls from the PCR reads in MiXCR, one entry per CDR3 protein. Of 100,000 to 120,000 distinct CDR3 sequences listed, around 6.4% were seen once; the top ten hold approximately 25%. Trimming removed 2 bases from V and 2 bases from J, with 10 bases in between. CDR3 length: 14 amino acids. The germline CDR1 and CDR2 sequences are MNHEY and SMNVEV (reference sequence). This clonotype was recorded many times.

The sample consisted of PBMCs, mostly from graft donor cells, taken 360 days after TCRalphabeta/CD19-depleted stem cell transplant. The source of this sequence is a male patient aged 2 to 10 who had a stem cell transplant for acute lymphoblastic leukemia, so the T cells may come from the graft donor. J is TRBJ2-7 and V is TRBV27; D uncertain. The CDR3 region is CASSLGGRPYEQYF. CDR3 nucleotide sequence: TGTGCCAGCAGTTTAGGTGGGCGACCCTACGAGCAGTACTTC.